A single sample gave rise to the 8 T cell receptor beta chains below, sequenced in a study of blood T cell repertoires in COVID-19. Here immunoSEQ multiplex PCR was the method, and the copy in TCRdb shows in-frame clones only, minus some. This table has tens of thousands of clones, about 91% appearing once. Input material: peripheral blood. The receptors were sampled from a human donor in a cohort sampled during active COVID-19.

The chain is built from TRBV10-3 and TRBJ2-2, with a tentative D call TRBD1 (6 bases). Germline values: CDR1 ENHRY, CDR2 SYGVKD. Trimming stripped 4 bases from V and 5 bases from J, with 11 bases between. The CDR3 totals 14 residues. The CDR3 loop reads CAISVVGQTGELFF. CDR3 sequence (DNA): TGTGCCATCAGTGTAGTGGGACAAACCGGGGAGCTGTTTTTT.

This clone appeared a few times. The gene calls are TRBV24-1 and TRBJ2-7; TRBD1 aligns across 7 bases. Germline loops: CDR1 KGHDR, CDR2 SFDVKD. This CDR3 comprises 13 residues. V was clipped by 9 bases and J by 1 base; unmatched bases: 5. The DNA for the CDR3 is TGTGCCACCGGGACAGATACTTCCTACGAGCAGTACTTC. This codes for CATGTDTSYEQYF.

The CDR3 nucleotides read TGTGCCAGCAGCGTAGGCAGCGGGGGTAGCAATGAGCAGTTCTTC. It yields the protein CASSVGSGGSNEQFF. The J gene is TRBJ2-1, the V gene TRBV9; 8 bases map to TRBD2. The germline gives CDR1 SGDLS, CDR2 YYNGEE. V shed 0 bases, J shed 6 bases, and the junction held 5 bases outside the gene matches. There are 15 residues in the CDR3.

The rearrangement links TRBV24-1 to TRBJ2-7; TRBD1 matches at 7 bases. This CDR3 region has 14 residues. The V and J ends lost 3 bases and 2 bases, in that order; junction bases with no gene match: 3. Looked up from germline, CDR1 is KGHDR and CDR2 is SFDVKD. CDR3 bases: TGTGCCACCAGTGATGGCCAGGGGGCCTACGAGCAGTACTTC. Its translation: CATSDGQGAYEQYF.

The DNA for the CDR3 is TGTGCCAGCAGCTTGCGTTATGAAAAACTGTTTTTT. This sequence encodes CASSLRYEKLFF. This chain connects TRBV5-6 to TRBJ1-4; no definite D call. The germline V gene encodes CDR1 SGHDT and CDR2 YYEEEE. The CDR3 runs to 12 residues. V lost 1 base, J lost 6 bases, and 4 bases lay in between. Looking up the rest from reference TRBV5-6 and TRBJ1-4 gives the full variable domain: DAGVTQSPTHLIKTRGQQVTLRCSPKSGHDTVSWYQQALGQGPQFIFQYYEEEERQRGNFPDRFSGHQFPNYSSELNVNALLLGDSALYLCASSLRYEKLFFGSGTQLSVL.

V is TRBV6-5 and J is TRBJ1-1, with 8 positions matching TRBD1. The V gene's germline CDR1 is MNHEY and CDR2 SVGAGI. The CDR3 spans 15 residues. Trimming took 7 bases from V and 7 from J; bases not matched to a gene: 14. This CDR3 is CASKARGRGGGEAFF. The DNA for the CDR3 is TGTGCCAGCAAAGCCAGGGGGCGCGGAGGGGGTGAAGCTTTCTTT.

The chain links TRBV25-1 to TRBJ2-1; 9 nucleotides match TRBD2. Germline lookup yields CDR1 MGHDK and CDR2 SYGVNS. The CDR3 length is 14 residues. Unmatched junction bases numbered 3, after V lost 5 bases and J lost 4 bases. CDR3 nucleotides: TGTGCCAGCAGTAGACTAGCGGAGTACAATGAGCAGTTCTTC. Protein: CASSRLAEYNEQFF. Full variable domain (remainder filled in from reference TRBV25-1 and TRBJ2-1): EADIYQTPRYLVIGTGKKITLECSQTMGHDKMYWYQQDPGMELHLIHYSYGVNSTEKGDLSSESTVSRIRTEHFPLTLESARPSHTSQYLCASSRLAEYNEQFFGPGTRLTVL.

The chain recombines TRBV15 with TRBJ1-1; possible D gene TRBD1, 6 bases. Trimming cost V 3 bases and J 3 bases, with 20 bases left between them. The CDR3 loop spans 17 amino acids. The germline V gene encodes CDR1 LNHNV and CDR2 YYDKDF (reference sequence). This CDR3 is CATSSLTGRRRDTEAFF. CDR3 sequence (DNA): TGTGCCACCAGCAGCCTCACAGGGCGTCGGCGCGACACTGAAGCTTTCTTT.